The subject of this entry is one T cell receptor (beta chain). Germline V gene sequence: CDR1 SGHNT, CDR2 YYREEE (reference sequence). The CDR3 contains 15 residues. Trimming removed 0 bases from V and 8 bases from J; junction bases left unmatched: 7. The sample originates from a study of blood T cell repertoires in COVID-19. Across the study: Spain, Italy and the United States supplied samples that represented acute and convalescent COVID-19. T cells, B-cell-depleted T cells, or PBMCs provided the cDNA or gDNA that served as material.

Authors' processing steps: Estimation of nucleated cell counts was performed using reference gene primer amplification. Assay: immunoSEQ multiplex PCR; the TCRdb copy retains only in-frame clones and omits some. V and J calls and clone size come straight from that table; D and trimming were deduced from the DNA. The table lists some 180,000 clones, more than 80% of them singletons. One Seattle source followed patients from active infection through their disease course. The chain is built from TRBV5-4 and TRBJ2-1; 8 nucleotides line up with TRBD2. Source material: peripheral blood. This receptor was obtained from a woman aged 80 or older with COVID-19, enrolled during active disease. The DNA of the CDR3 is TGTGCCAGCAGCTTGGGACTAGCGAGCGAAGATGAGCAGTTCTTC. This gives the protein CASSLGLASEDEQFF.